The 27 T cell receptor beta chains below all came from one sample that was sequenced in a study of post-analysis software for immune sequencing data. General study findings and limits: The five TRBV segments detected at higher frequency in patients than in controls included TRBV5-6, TRBV5-1 and TRBV20-1.

Sequencing libraries made from TCR beta cDNA carried unique molecular identifiers. TCRdb re-derived calls from the PCR reads in MiXCR, one entry per CDR3 protein. Counted here are hundreds of thousands of distinct CDR3 sequences, approximately 45% occurring once; the ten biggest clones make up around 10%. Their cognate antigens are unknown. Sequenced material: blood. These TCRs come from a girl between 10 and 17 years old with multiple sclerosis.

By share, this clonotype counts as large. The chain joins TRBV5-1 to TRBJ2-1, with D maybe TRBD1 (7 bases). The CDR3 totals 15 residues. Germline loops: CDR1 SGHRS, CDR2 YFSETQ. V lost 2 bases to trimming and J lost 5 bases, with 14 bases between them. The CDR3 DNA reads TGCGCCAGCAGCTTAGTACAGGGGAGGAACAATGAGCAGTTCTTC. As protein: CASSLVQGRNNEQFF.

The chain has TRBV29-1 and TRBJ2-7; the D call may be TRBD1 or TRBD2 (5 bases each). Germline V gives CDR1 SQVTM, CDR2 ANQGSEA. The CDR3 runs to 13 residues. V was clipped by 3 bases and J by 2 bases, with 11 bases between them. CDR3 protein: CSVESGPAYEQYF. For the CDR3, the DNA is TGCAGCGTTGAGTCGGGACCAGCCTACGAGCAGTACTTC.

This clonotype was found many times. This sequence joins TRBV5-1 and TRBJ2-7, with 9 bases lining up with TRBD1. The CDR3 length is 14 residues. From germline, CDR1 is SGHRS and CDR2 YFSETQ. Losses at the gene ends were 2 bases for V and 3 bases for J; bases not matched to a gene: 3. CDR3 sequence (DNA): TGCGCCAGCAGCTTTCCGGGACAGGGCTACGAGCAGTACTTC. Amino acid sequence: CASSFPGQGYEQYF.

A few counts support this clonotype. The chain employs TRBV13 and TRBJ1-5; D remains unclear. Germline-derived CDR1 and CDR2 are PRHDT and FYEKMQ (reference sequence). The CDR3 is made up of 13 amino acids. V was pared by 3 bases and J by 5 bases, with 8 bases between. CDR3 in DNA: TGTGCCAGCAGCTTTAGTGGGGATCAGCCCCAGCATTTT. This codes for CASSFSGDQPQHF.

The chain has TRBV4-3 and TRBJ2-7; D is possibly TRBD1 or TRBD2 (5 bases each). The CDR3 contains 13 residues. Germline CDR1 reads LGHNA; CDR2 reads YSLEER. With 4 bases removed from V and 3 bases from J, the gap between germline ends came to 10 bases. The chain's CDR3 is CASSLGPDYEQYF. The CDR3 region has the DNA TGCGCCAGCAGCCTGGGACCGGACTACGAGCAGTACTTC.

The chain links TRBV14 to TRBJ1-1, with D hard to call. Trimming shortened V by 6 bases and J by 5 bases, and 13 bases separated the two germline ends. Per the germline V gene, CDR1 is SGHDN and CDR2 is FVKESK. The CDR3 covers 13 residues. Written as DNA, the CDR3 is TGTGCCAGCAGTTTCGGGCGTCGGACTGAAGCTTTCTTT. Amino acids: CASSFGRRTEAFF. Using reference TRBV14 and TRBJ1-1 for the parts outside the CDR3, the full variable domain is EAGVTQFPSHSVIEKGQTVTLRCDPISGHDNLYWYRRVMGKEIKFLLHFVKESKQDESGMPNNRFLAERTGGTYSTLKVQPAELEDSGVYFCASSFGRRTEAFFGQGTRLTVV.

The V gene is TRBV20-1, the J gene TRBJ2-7; D not certain. TRBJ2-5 explains the end of the DNA better; the J call may be wrong. CDR1 and CDR2 from the germline V gene are DFQATT and SNEGSKA (reference sequence). This CDR3 spans 12 amino acids. CDR3 sequence reads: CSAIPTGETQYF. The CDR3 nucleotides read TGCAGTGCGATACCTACCGGGGAGACCCAGTACTTC.

This clonotype was counted between two and nine times. J is TRBJ2-4 and V is TRBV28; TRBD2 matches at 12 bases. The J call is in doubt because the DNA end fits TRBJ2-7 better. Per germline, CDR1 MDHEN and CDR2 SYDVKM. The CDR3 runs to 13 residues. The CDR3 loop reads CASWASGRGEQYF. The DNA of the CDR3 is TGTGCCAGCTGGGCTAGCGGGAGGGGCGAGCAGTACTTC.

On this clonotype: Given a much more abundant clone one base away, this may be a read error. The chain links TRBV20-1 to TRBJ2-3; D is possibly TRBD2 (5 bases). This CDR3 spans 14 amino acids. V was cut by 1 base and J by 3 bases, with 11 bases left in between. Germline-derived CDR1 and CDR2 are DFQATT and SNEGSKA (reference sequence). The CDR3 protein is CSARAGRRTDTQYF. The CDR3 DNA follows: TGCAGTGCTAGAGCGGGCAGGAGGACAGATACGCAGTATTTT.

Of note for this clonotype: This may stem from a read error, because a much larger clone lies one nucleotide away. The rearrangement uses TRBV27 and TRBJ2-1; a weak D match, TRBD2 (6 bases). This CDR3 is 18 amino acids long. The V gene's germline CDR1 is MNHEY and CDR2 SMNVEV (reference sequence). The CDR3 sequence is CACSVTSGSLILNNEQFF. CDR3 sequence (DNA): TGTGCCTGCAGTGTGACATCCGGGAGCCTGATACTTAACAATGAGCAGTTCTTC.

The rearrangement uses TRBV6-2 or TRBV6-3 and TRBJ2-5, with D possibly TRBD2 on 5 matching bases. Trimming pared 0 bases from V and 1 base from J, leaving 9 bases between. CDR1 and CDR2 (germline): MNHEY, SVGEGT. This CDR3 is 15 amino acids long. The CDR3 DNA sequence: TGTGCCAGCAGTTACTCGAGAGGGTGCCAAGAGACCCAGTACTTC. Translating it yields CASSYSRGCQETQYF.

The chain employs TRBV28 and TRBJ2-7; TRBD1 matches at 7 bases. This CDR3 is built from 16 residues. Per the germline V gene, CDR1 is MDHEN and CDR2 is SYDVKM. The junction had 11 bases not matched to a gene; V was cut back by 5 bases and J by 1 base. CDR3 sequence reads: CASSLTGSVKSYEQYF. In DNA, the CDR3 is TGTGCCAGCAGTCTGACAGGGTCTGTGAAATCCTACGAGCAGTACTTC.

This clonotype turned up a few times. The chain links TRBV20-1 to TRBJ2-7; D gene unclear. Between the trimmed V and J ends, which lost 1 base and 3 bases, there was a span of 13 bases. The CDR3 extends over 14 amino acids. Germline-derived CDR1 and CDR2 are DFQATT and SNEGSKA (reference sequence). As DNA, the CDR3 is TGCAGTGCTAGAGCCTTAGTCGGATACTACGAGCAGTACTTC. Translated, it gives CSARALVGYYEQYF.

The chain links TRBV7-9 to TRBJ1-4; no firm D call. Trimming removed 4 bases at V and 6 bases at J, with 12 bases between. The V gene's germline CDR1 is SEHNR and CDR2 FQNEAQ (reference sequence). The CDR3 length is 14 residues. CDR3 sequence: CASSSSTGHEKLFF. The CDR3 DNA reads TGTGCCAGCAGCTCGAGCACCGGACATGAAAAACTGTTTTTT.

This chain joins TRBV29-1 and TRBJ2-2; D remains ambiguous. The germline gives CDR1 SQVTM, CDR2 ANQGSEA. Trimming took 7 bases from V and 1 from J, leaving 10 bases between them. This CDR3 contains 13 residues. The CDR3 nucleotides read TGCAGCGCCCAGACGGAGAACACCGGGGAGCTGTTTTTT. The encoded protein is CSAQTENTGELFF.

This clonotype was seen repeatedly, ten times or more. This rearrangement joins TRBV5-1 to TRBJ1-1, with TRBD1 identical over 10 bases. The junction had 3 bases not matched to a gene; V was cut back by 0 bases and J by 4 bases. The CDR3 contains 15 residues. Germline assignment: CDR1 SGHRS and CDR2 YFSETQ. Here the CDR3 DNA reads TGCGCCAGCAGCTTGGGGGACAGGGGAGTCACTGAAGCTTTCTTT. It codes for CASSLGDRGVTEAFF.

The chain carries TRBV4-2 and TRBJ2-1; 7 bases map to TRBD2. Germline V gene lookup returns CDR1 LGHNA and CDR2 YNFKEQ. V shed 0 bases and J 0 bases; nucleotides not matched to a gene: 8. This CDR3 is built from 18 residues. CDR3 region: CASSQEGMLAASYNEQFF. CDR3 bases: TGTGCCAGCAGCCAAGAAGGGATGCTAGCGGCCTCCTACAATGAGCAGTTCTTC.

This chain uses TRBV7-3 with TRBJ2-5, with D uncertain. Germline V gene lookup returns CDR1 SGHTA and CDR2 FQGTGA. V was trimmed by 4 bases and J by 0 bases, leaving 18 bases between them. CDR3 size: 17 residues. The chain's CDR3 is CASSSIVDTTYQETQYF. The CDR3 DNA reads as TGTGCCAGCAGCTCGATCGTGGATACGACGTACCAAGAGACCCAGTACTTC.

J is TRBJ2-7 and V is TRBV29-1; a weak D match, TRBD1 (6 bases). The V end lost 4 bases, the J end lost 0 bases, and 13 bases lay between the germline ends. The CDR3 covers 14 residues. The germline V gene has CDR1 SQVTM and CDR2 ANQGSEA. CDR3 bases: TGCAGCGTTGCGCCTAAGACAGGCTCCTACGAGCAGTACTTC. Its protein is CSVAPKTGSYEQYF.

The rearrangement uses TRBV28 and TRBJ2-7; 9 positions match TRBD1. From germline, CDR1 is MDHEN and CDR2 SYDVKM. The CDR3 has 14 amino acids. The junction had 7 bases not matched to a gene; V was cut back by 10 bases and J by 0 bases. This CDR3 reads CATRGTGSSYEQYF. In DNA form, the CDR3 reads TGTGCCACCAGGGGGACAGGGAGCTCCTACGAGCAGTACTTC.

The V and J genes are TRBV28 and TRBJ2-3; D is unclear. Germline CDR1 is MDHEN and CDR2 is SYDVKM. This CDR3 is built from 14 residues. Trimming left V 3 bases short and J 0 bases short, with 7 bases between. The CDR3 DNA reads as TGTGCCAGCAGTTTGAAGGGCAGCACAGATACGCAGTATTTT. This translates into CASSLKGSTDTQYF. The complete variable domain, with remaining parts taken from reference TRBV28 and TRBJ2-3, reads DVKVTQSSRYLVKRTGEKVFLECVQDMDHENMFWYRQDPGLGLRLIYFSYDVKMKEKGDIPEGYSVSREKKERFSLILESASTNQTSMYLCASSLKGSTDTQYFGPGTRLTVL.

This rearrangement joins TRBV20-1 to TRBJ2-7; D possibly corresponds to TRBD2 (7 bases). V lost 5 bases and J 0 bases, leaving 29 bases between the germline ends. The CDR3 spans 19 residues. Per germline, CDR1 DFQATT and CDR2 SNEGSKA (reference sequence). The CDR3 is CSAGASELARGDYSYEQYF. The CDR3 DNA is TGCAGTGCTGGTGCTTCTGAACTAGCAAGGGGGGACTACTCCTACGAGCAGTACTTC.

This chain connects TRBV7-2 to TRBJ1-5; the D gene is possibly TRBD1 (6 bases). Germline V gives CDR1 SGHTA, CDR2 FQGNSA. This CDR3 is built from 17 residues. Deletions cut 2 bases from V and 7 bases from J, with 21 bases between. CDR3 loop: CASSLWPGEGFWQPQHF. CDR3 nucleotides: TGTGCCAGCAGCTTATGGCCAGGGGAAGGATTTTGGCAGCCCCAGCATTTT.

This clonotype occurred a few times. The V call is TRBV9, the J call TRBJ2-1, with D hard to call. Per the germline V gene, CDR1 is SGDLS and CDR2 is YYNGEE. This CDR3 has 13 amino acids. Trimming removed 2 bases from V and 8 bases from J, with 11 bases in between. CDR3 sequence: CASSVSQVDEQFF. The DNA of the CDR3 is TGTGCCAGCAGCGTCAGTCAGGTTGATGAGCAGTTCTTC.

As to this clonotype: A junction boundary mismatches the germline segment, possibly from a read error. The chain carries TRBV7-9 and TRBJ2-7, with TRBD2 matching over 8 bases. The DNA end is a closer match to TRBJ2-5, so the J assignment may be wrong. The CDR3 has 17 residues. CDR1 SEHNR and CDR2 FQNEAQ come from the germline V gene (reference sequence). The CDR3 DNA reads TGTGCCAGCAGCTTAGGCATACTAGCGGCCAACCAGGAGACCCAGTACTTC. This translates into CASSLGILAANQETQYF.

This chain links TRBV15 with TRBJ1-2; 7 bases are a match to TRBD1. After removal of 0 bases from V and 8 bases from J, the junction contained 6 bases not matched to a gene. CDR3 length: 14 residues. Germline lookup yields CDR1 LNHNV and CDR2 YYDKDF (reference sequence). The CDR3 spells CATSRDRTGEGYTF. As DNA, the CDR3 is TGTGCCACCAGCAGAGATCGAACAGGGGAGGGCTACACCTTC.

In this sample, this clonotype turned up many times. The gene calls are TRBV20-1 and TRBJ2-4; D gene ambiguous. Trimming took 1 base from V and 0 from J, leaving 4 bases between them. Per germline, CDR1 DFQATT and CDR2 SNEGSKA (reference sequence). The CDR3 has 13 amino acids. In nucleotides, the CDR3 is TGCAGTGCTAGAGTACTAGCCAAAAACATTCAGTACTTC. Amino acids: CSARVLAKNIQYF.